The 20 T cell receptor beta chains below all came from one sample that was sequenced in a study of T cell clonality in common variable immunodeficiency. Measured with immunoSEQ multiplex PCR; TCRdb has only the in-frame clones, and not every one. The table lists 40,000 to 50,000 clones, with no singletons. The material sequenced was peripheral blood mononuclear cells. These receptors were taken from a person between 18 and 75 years old in good health.

At least ten counts were recorded for this clone. The read comes to an end 3 residues before the CDR3 does, leaving the germline J gene to fill in the end. V usage is TRBV18 and J usage is TRBJ2-3; TRBD2 aligns across 11 bases. Germline assignment: CDR1 KGHSH and CDR2 LQKENI. This CDR3 contains 17 residues. Trimming removed 6 bases from V and 4 bases from J; junction bases left unmatched: 12. CDR3 bases read: TGTGCCAGCTCCCACTTTTTACTAGCGGGGGAGCCAGATACG. It is translated as CASSHFLLAGEPDT. In full, the CDR3 is CASSHFLLAGEPDTQYF.

This clone was seen many times. The missing CDR3 end, 3 residues past where the read stops, is filled in from the germline J gene. The chain has TRBV29-1 and TRBJ1-1, with unresolved D. Trimming pared 4 bases from V and 6 bases from J, leaving 15 bases between. CDR3 size: 13 residues. Germline lookup yields CDR1 SQVTM and CDR2 ANQGSEA. The DNA read from the CDR3 is TGCAGCGTTGCGGTGATTGCTGGTGCTGAA. Translated: CSVAVIAGAE. The full CDR3 is CSVAVIAGAEAFF.

This clone came up many times. From the germline J gene comes the end of the CDR3, since the read stops 3 residues before it. This sequence joins TRBV5-6 and TRBJ2-3; D may correspond to TRBD1 or TRBD2 (6 bases each). The germline V gene encodes CDR1 SGHDT and CDR2 YYEEEE. The CDR3 runs 15 residues. The CDR3 sequence: CASRRRGIFQETQYF. CDR3 DNA (partial): TGTGCCAGCAGACGGAGGGGGATCTTTCAAGAGACG.

Many counts were recorded for this clone. Read data end 3 residues before the CDR3 end; the end is taken from the germline J gene. The chain carries TRBV29-1 and TRBJ2-3, with 12 bases aligning to TRBD1. Looked up from germline, CDR1 is SQVTM and CDR2 is ANQGSEA. The length of the CDR3 is 14 residues. V shed 4 bases and J 4 bases; nucleotides not matched to a gene: 3. CDR3 DNA, as far as it was read: TGCAGCGTTGGTGGGACAGGGGGCCCAGATACG. Protein sequence: CSVGGTGGPDT. The full-length CDR3 reads as CSVGGTGGPDTQYF.

Ten or more counts support this clone. The read ends 3 residues before the CDR3 terminus; that terminus is restored from the germline J gene. The genes are TRBV7-2 and TRBJ2-2; TRBD2 matches 10 bases. Germline lookup yields CDR1 SGHTA and CDR2 FQGNSA. J lost 3 bases, V lost 3 bases, and 1 base had no gene match. The CDR3 totals 15 residues. This CDR3 is CASSFSGGYTGELFF. The DNA read from the CDR3 is TGTGCCAGCAGCTTTAGCGGGGGGTACACCGGGGAG.

The table lists this clone with many counts. The read halts 3 residues ahead of the CDR3 end, with the missing end drawn from the germline J gene. The J gene is TRBJ2-7, the V gene TRBV6-2 or TRBV6-3; tentatively, D is TRBD2 (6 bases). This CDR3 has 15 amino acids. V dropped 2 bases and J dropped 0 bases, with 11 bases sitting between them. The germline V gene has CDR1 MNHEY and CDR2 SVGEGT. Incomplete CDR3 DNA: TGTGCCAGCAGTTACGGGACTTCGAGCTCCTACGAG. This encodes CASSYGTSSSYE. The entire CDR3 protein reads CASSYGTSSSYEQYF.

With regard to this clone: The read terminates 3 residues before the CDR3 end, so the remaining end is supplied by the germline J gene. The chain carries TRBV5-1 and TRBJ2-7; 11 nucleotides align to TRBD1. J lost 3 bases, V lost 3 bases, and 2 bases had no gene match. The germline V gene has CDR1 SGHRS and CDR2 YFSETQ. CDR3 size: 14 residues. CDR3 residues: CASSSGTGGYEQYF. The part of the CDR3 DNA that was read is TGCGCCAGCAGCTCCGGGACAGGGGGCTACGAG.

About this clone itself: Coverage ceases 3 residues before the CDR3 finishes, and the germline J gene fills in the end. This chain joins TRBV6-2 or TRBV6-3 and TRBJ1-2; D unresolved. This CDR3 spans 12 amino acids. Germline CDR1 reads MNHEY; CDR2 reads SVGEGT. The CDR3 DNA, read in part, is TGTGCCAGCAGTTTTGGTCGAGGCAGC. It encodes CASSFGRGS. The whole CDR3 sequence reads CASSFGRGSYTF.

This clone was seen repeatedly, ten times or more. Its ends do not fully match the called genes, so a read error is possible. The read is 3 residues too short to cover the CDR3 end, so that end is filled in from the germline J gene. This chain uses TRBV19 with TRBJ1-4, with D possibly being TRBD1 (5 bases). Per germline, CDR1 LNHDA and CDR2 SQIVND (reference sequence). The CDR3 is made up of 15 amino acids. The covered CDR3 bases are TGTGCCAGTAGAGACAGATACCTTACTAATGAGAAA. This sequence encodes CASRDRYLTNEK. The entire CDR3 protein is CASRDRYLTNEKLFF.

In its sample, this clone was seen many times. The CDR3 reads CASSETGENTEAFF. CDR3 DNA, as far as it was read: TGTGCCAGCAGTGAGACAGGGGAGAACACTGAA. This chain links TRBV6-4 with TRBJ1-1, with TRBD1 matching over 8 bases. The read ends 3 residues before the CDR3 terminus; that terminus is restored from the germline J gene. V was clipped by 3 bases and J by 1 base; unmatched bases: 1. The germline CDR1 and CDR2 sequences are MRHNA and SNTAGT. This CDR3 is 14 amino acids long.

This clone was observed at least ten times. With the read ending 3 residues before the CDR3 end, the germline J gene is used to fill in that end. V usage is TRBV19 and J usage is TRBJ1-2; D gene unclear. The CDR3 loop spans 12 amino acids. Germline V CDR1 and CDR2: LNHDA, SQIVND (reference sequence). Trimming pared 4 bases from V and 2 bases from J, leaving 5 bases between. Here the CDR3 reads CASSSQNYGYTF. The sequenced CDR3 bases are TGTGCCAGTAGTAGCCAGAACTATGGC.

This clone appeared a few times. The read stops 3 residues short of the end of the CDR3; the missing end is completed from the germline J gene. V and J are TRBV13 and TRBJ1-6, with TRBD1 matching 9 bases. Per germline, CDR1 PRHDT and CDR2 FYEKMQ (reference sequence). The trim removed 3 bases at V and 9 bases at J, leaving 3 bases unmatched. There are 14 residues in the CDR3. The CDR3 bases that were read are TGTGCCAGCAGCTTCGGACAGGGGAGTTCACCC. Its protein is CASSFGQGSSP. The full CDR3 protein reads CASSFGQGSSPLHF.

This clone was observed many times. From the germline J gene comes the end of the CDR3, since the read stops 3 residues before it. The genes are TRBV29-1 and TRBJ1-2; D is undetermined. The CDR3 is 11 amino acids. Trimming took 5 bases from V and 4 from J, leaving 8 bases between them. Germline values: CDR1 SQVTM, CDR2 ANQGSEA. The CDR3 sequence: CSVHSSYGYTF. CDR3 DNA, as far as it was read: TGCAGCGTTCACAGTTCCTATGGC.

This clone occurred many times. The observed sequence ends 3 residues before the CDR3 terminus, with the missing tail filled in from the germline J gene. This chain uses TRBV5-4 with TRBJ2-7; tentative D call: TRBD1 (6 bases). V lost 0 bases and J 5 bases, leaving 9 bases between the germline ends. Per germline, CDR1 SGHNT and CDR2 YYREEE (reference sequence). This CDR3 region has 13 residues. The CDR3 loop reads CASSLGQVNEQYF. The sequenced part of the CDR3 DNA is TGTGCCAGCAGCTTGGGACAGGTGAACGAG.

This clone has ten or more counts. Sequencing ends 3 residues short of the CDR3 end; the germline J gene provides the rest. The chain employs TRBV2 and TRBJ2-1, with 8 bases matching TRBD2. From germline, CDR1 is SNHLY and CDR2 FYNNEI. The CDR3 extends over 15 amino acids. Losses at the gene ends were 6 bases for V and 9 bases for J; bases not matched to a gene: 13. The sequenced part of the CDR3 DNA is TGTGCCAGCAGGGCTGGGGGCGGGGGGCCGCTTGAG. Residues: CASRAGGGGPLE. From start to end, the CDR3 is CASRAGGGGPLEQFF.

This clone was counted ten times or more. The sequence runs out 3 residues before the end of the CDR3; the remainder is reconstructed from the germline J gene. This sequence joins TRBV20-1 and TRBJ1-5; 7 nucleotides match TRBD1. Trimming cost V 3 bases and J 6 bases; bases outside gene matches: 8. Germline V gene data show CDR1 as DFQATT and CDR2 as SNEGSKA (reference sequence). The CDR3 consists of 14 residues. The covered CDR3 bases are TGCAGTGCTAGTGGGAGGGGGCGCCTTCAGCCC. This gives the protein CSASGRGRLQP. The whole CDR3 is CSASGRGRLQPQHF.

This clone was counted ten times or more. Read data end 3 residues before the CDR3 end; the end is taken from the germline J gene. V gene TRBV30 combines with J gene TRBJ1-3; D is ambiguous. V was shortened by 8 bases and J by 0 bases, with 8 bases between the two germline ends. The CDR3 contains 12 residues. Germline V gene data show CDR1 as GTSNPN and CDR2 as SVGIG (reference sequence). The CDR3 protein is CAGINSGNTIYF. CDR3 bases read: TGTGCCGGCATAAACTCTGGAAACACC.

This clone was counted many times. From the germline J gene comes the end of the CDR3, since the read stops 3 residues before it. V gene TRBV5-4 combines with J gene TRBJ2-5, with 8 bases fitting TRBD1. The CDR3 totals 16 residues. V lost 3 bases and J lost 1; bases outside the gene matches: 8. Per germline, CDR1 SGHNT and CDR2 YYREEE (reference sequence). The DNA read from the CDR3 is TGTGCCAGCAGCTCTGAGGCGGACAGGGCCCAAGAGACC. It specifies CASSSEADRAQET. The whole CDR3 protein reads CASSSEADRAQETQYF.

This clone was observed many times. CDR3 DNA, as far as it was read: TGTGCCAGTAGTGCGGGGGGGGGCACTGAA. Translating gives CASSAGGGTE. The complete CDR3 reads CASSAGGGTEAFF. The V and J genes are TRBV19 and TRBJ1-1; D perhaps matches TRBD1 (5 bases). Read data end 3 residues before the CDR3 end; the end is taken from the germline J gene. CDR1 is LNHDA and CDR2 is SQIVND in the germline V gene (reference sequence). V was trimmed by 5 bases and J by 4 bases, leaving 11 bases between them. This CDR3 has 13 amino acids.

In this sample, this clone turned up many times. The read ends 3 residues before the CDR3 terminus; that terminus is restored from the germline J gene. This chain connects TRBV5-1 to TRBJ2-1, with D maybe TRBD1 (5 bases). The V gene lost 4 bases and the J gene lost 2 bases, with 13 bases spanning the gap. Germline assignment: CDR1 SGHRS and CDR2 YFSETQ. The CDR3 covers 15 residues. CDR3 region: CASSQGDGAYNEQFF. The sequenced part of the CDR3 DNA is TGCGCCAGCAGCCAGGGTGACGGAGCCTACAATGAG.